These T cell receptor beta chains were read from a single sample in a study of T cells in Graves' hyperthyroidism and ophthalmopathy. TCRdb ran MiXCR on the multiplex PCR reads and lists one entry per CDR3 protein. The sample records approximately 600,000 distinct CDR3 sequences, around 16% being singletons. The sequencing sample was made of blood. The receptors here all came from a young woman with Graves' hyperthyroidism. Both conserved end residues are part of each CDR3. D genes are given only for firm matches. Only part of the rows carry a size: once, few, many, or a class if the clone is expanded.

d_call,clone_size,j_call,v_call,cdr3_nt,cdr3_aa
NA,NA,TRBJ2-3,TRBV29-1,TGCAGCGTTGAAGGAGGGGCACCAGATACGCAGTATTTT,CSVEGGAPDTQYF
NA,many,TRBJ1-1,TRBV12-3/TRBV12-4,TGTGCCAGCAGTTTAGGGGGGGCCCCGACAGGCGCTACTGAAGCTTTCTTT,CASSLGGAPTGATEAFF
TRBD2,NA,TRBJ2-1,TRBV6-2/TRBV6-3,TGTGCCAGCAGTTATACCGGGACTAGCGGCTACAATGAGCAGTTCTTC,CASSYTGTSGYNEQFF
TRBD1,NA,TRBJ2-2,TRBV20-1,TGCAGTGCTAGAGATCGGCGACAGGGGACCGCGGGGGAGCTGTTTTTT,CSARDRRQGTAGELFF
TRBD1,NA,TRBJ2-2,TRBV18,TGTGCCAGCTCCCAGGGACAGGTGAACACCGGGGAGCTGTTTTTT,CASSQGQVNTGELFF
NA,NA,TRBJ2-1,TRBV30,TGTGCCTGGAGTGAGAGGCAGAATGAGCAGTTCTTC,CAWSERQNEQFF
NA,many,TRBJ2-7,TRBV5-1,TGCGCCAGCAAATTAGAGGGGACCTACGAGCAGTACTTC,CASKLEGTYEQYF
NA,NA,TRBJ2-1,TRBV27,TGTGCCAGCGGACGAGCGGGATCTTCACAAGGGGGTGAGCAGTTCTTC,CASGRAGSSQGGEQFF
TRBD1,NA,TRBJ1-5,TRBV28,TGCGCCAGCAGTATGAACAGGGGGGATCAGCCCCAGCATTTT,CASSMNRGDQPQHF
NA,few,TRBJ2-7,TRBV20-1,TGCAGTGCTAGAGATCAACGGCTGAACTCCTACGAGCAGTACTTC,CSARDQRLNSYEQYF
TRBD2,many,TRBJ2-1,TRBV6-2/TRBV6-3,TGTGCCAATCCTTCTCGGACTAGCGGGAGTCCGAGGTACAATGAGCAGTTCTTC,CANPSRTSGSPRYNEQFF
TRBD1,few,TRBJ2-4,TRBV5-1,TGCGCCAGCAACCGACGGACAGGGCCTAACATTCAGTACTTC,CASNRRTGPNIQYF
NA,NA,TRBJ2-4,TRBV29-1,TGCAGCGTTACAGGAGCCAAAAACATTCAGTACTTC,CSVTGAKNIQYF
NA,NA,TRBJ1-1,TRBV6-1,TGTGCCAGCAGTGACAGGGCGGGGACCACTGAAGCTTTCTTT,CASSDRAGTTEAFF
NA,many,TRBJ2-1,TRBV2,TGTGCCAGCAAAACAGGGTTGAGTGAGCAGTTCTTC,CASKTGLSEQFF
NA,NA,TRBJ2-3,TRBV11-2,TGTGCCAGCAGCCCCCAGCGTGGCAGGGGCCAAGCAGATACGCAGTATTTT,CASSPQRGRGQADTQYF
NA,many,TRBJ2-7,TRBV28,TGTGCCAGCAGTCCCCCGGACAGTCTTGCTTACGAGCAGTACTTC,CASSPPDSLAYEQYF
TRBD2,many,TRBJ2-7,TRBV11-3,TGTGCCAGCAGCTCGGCGGGAGACTACGAGCAGTACTTC,CASSSAGDYEQYF
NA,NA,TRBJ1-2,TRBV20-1,TGCAGCCCCGGGCAGGGAGAAATAGGCTACACCTTC,CSPGQGEIGYTF
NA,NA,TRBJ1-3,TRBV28,TGTGCCAGCGCCGACGTCGTCTCTGGAAACACCATATATTTT,CASADVVSGNTIYF
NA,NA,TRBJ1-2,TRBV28,TGTGCCAGCAGTCTAATCGGGGACGGAGCTAACTATGGCTGCACCTTC,CASSLIGDGANYGCTF
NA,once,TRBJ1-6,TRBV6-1,TGTGCCAGCGGATCAGGGATCCCCCTCCACTTT,CASGSGIPLHF
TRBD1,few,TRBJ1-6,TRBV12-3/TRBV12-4,TGTGCCAGCAGCGGCCGGGACAGTCATAATTCACCCCTCCACTTT,CASSGRDSHNSPLHF
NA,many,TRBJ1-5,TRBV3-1,TGTGCCAGCAGCTCAGGGTACCAGCCCCAGCATTTT,CASSSGYQPQHF
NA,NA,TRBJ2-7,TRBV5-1,TGCGCCAGCAGCCGGGGGCTACCTAGCTACGAGCAGTACTTC,CASSRGLPSYEQYF
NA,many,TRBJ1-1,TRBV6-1,TGTGCCAGCAGTTACGCCCCCGAAGACACTGAAGCTTTCTTT,CASSYAPEDTEAFF
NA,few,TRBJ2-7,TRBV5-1,TGCGCCAGCAGCTCTGGACCCCGCTACGAGCAGTACTTC,CASSSGPRYEQYF
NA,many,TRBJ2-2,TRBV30,TGTGCCTGTATAGTCACCGGGGAGCTGTTTTTT,CACIVTGELFF
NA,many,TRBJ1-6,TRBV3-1,TGTGCCAGCAGCCCCCTGCAGAGGGATTCACCCCTCCACTTT,CASSPLQRDSPLHF
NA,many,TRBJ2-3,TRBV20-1,TGCAGTGCTAGAACCAGCGGAGCCGATACGCAGTATTTT,CSARTSGADTQYF
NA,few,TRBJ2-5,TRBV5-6,TGTGCCAGCAGCTTGGGGAGACTCCGCCTGGGGGAGACCCAGTACTTC,CASSLGRLRLGETQYF
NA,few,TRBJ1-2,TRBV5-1,TGCGCCAGCAGGCCCGACGGTAACTATGGCTACACCTTC,CASRPDGNYGYTF
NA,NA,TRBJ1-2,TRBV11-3,TGTGCCAGCAGCTTATATGCCTCGACCAGCTACACCTTC,CASSLYASTSYTF